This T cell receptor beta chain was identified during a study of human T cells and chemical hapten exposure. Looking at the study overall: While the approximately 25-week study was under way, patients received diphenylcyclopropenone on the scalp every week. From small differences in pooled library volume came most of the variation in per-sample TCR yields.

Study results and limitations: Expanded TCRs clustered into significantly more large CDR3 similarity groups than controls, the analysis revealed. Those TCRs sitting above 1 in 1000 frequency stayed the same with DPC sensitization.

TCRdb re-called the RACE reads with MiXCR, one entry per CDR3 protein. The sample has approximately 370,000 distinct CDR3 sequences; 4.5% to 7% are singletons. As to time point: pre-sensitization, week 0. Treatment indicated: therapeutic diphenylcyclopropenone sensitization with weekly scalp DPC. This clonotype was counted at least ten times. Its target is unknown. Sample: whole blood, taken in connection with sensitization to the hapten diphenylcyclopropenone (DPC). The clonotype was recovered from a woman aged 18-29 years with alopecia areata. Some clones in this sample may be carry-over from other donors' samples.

In DNA, the CDR3 is TGCAGCGTTGACTCCTGGACACATCAGGGGTGGGACTACTTGAACACTGAAGCTTTCTTT. Amino acids: CSVDSWTHQGWDYLNTEAFF. V and J are TRBV29-1 and TRBJ1-1; tentative D call: TRBD1 (6 bases). Germline lookup yields CDR1 SQVTM and CDR2 ANQGSEA. This CDR3 comprises 20 residues. V lost 3 bases and J 0 bases, leaving 29 bases between the germline ends.